One T cell receptor (beta chain) is described in this entry. The source of the sample is a study of blood T cells in healthy people across ages. Through a sample-barcoded 5' primer and a J-beta primer mix, a second PCR was run for roughly 6 to 11 cycles. Via MiXCR, TCRdb re-called the 5' RACE reads, giving one row per CDR3 protein. The table shows over a million distinct CDR3 sequences, with around 39% occurring only once. Germline CDR1 and CDR2: MGHRA and YSYEKL. The J segment lost 5 bases and the V segment lost 0 bases, leaving 4 bases of the junction unmatched. This CDR3 contains 16 residues. Sample: blood. J is TRBJ1-4 and V is TRBV4-1; 9 bases agree with TRBD1. The clonotype comes from a woman younger than 30 in good health. The DNA of the CDR3 is TGCGCCAGCAGCCAAGACGTTGGGACAGGGAATGAAAAACTGTTTTTT. Amino acid sequence: CASSQDVGTGNEKLFF.